This passage covers 2 T cell receptor beta chains from one sample sequenced in a study of Tregs in tolerant kidney transplant recipients. Profiling relied on immunoSEQ multiplex PCR, and the TCRdb table lists in-frame clones only, not all of them. The sample shows about 48,000 clones, and around 0.8% sits with its ten largest clones. The specimen comprised CD4+ T cells from blood, sampled before the transplant. These receptors all stem from a human donor who received a combined kidney and bone marrow transplant.

Notes on this clone: The read falls 3 residues short of the CDR3 end, and the missing part is taken from the germline J gene. The rearrangement links TRBV7-9 to TRBJ1-1; 10 bases agree with TRBD1. Germline V gene sequence: CDR1 SEHNR, CDR2 FQNEAQ (reference sequence). This CDR3 is built from 15 residues. The V segment lost 5 bases and the J segment 1 base; nucleotides outside the gene matches: 4. The CDR3 bases that were read are TGTGCCAGCAGCGACAGGGGGCGCGGGAACACTGAA. Its protein is CASSDRGRGNTE. The entire CDR3 sequence reads CASSDRGRGNTEAFF.

On this clone itself: The CDR3 extends 3 residues past the end of the read, so its final part is completed from the germline J gene. This chain uses TRBV20-1 with TRBJ2-7, with TRBD1 matching over 7 bases. The CDR3 is made up of 14 amino acids. Per germline, CDR1 DFQATT and CDR2 SNEGSKA (reference sequence). Trimming at V came to 6 bases and at J to 0 bases, leaving 8 bases not matched to a gene. CDR3 protein: CSALRQGLSYEQYF. The CDR3 DNA, read in part, is TGCAGTGCCCTCAGACAGGGCCTCTCCTACGAG.